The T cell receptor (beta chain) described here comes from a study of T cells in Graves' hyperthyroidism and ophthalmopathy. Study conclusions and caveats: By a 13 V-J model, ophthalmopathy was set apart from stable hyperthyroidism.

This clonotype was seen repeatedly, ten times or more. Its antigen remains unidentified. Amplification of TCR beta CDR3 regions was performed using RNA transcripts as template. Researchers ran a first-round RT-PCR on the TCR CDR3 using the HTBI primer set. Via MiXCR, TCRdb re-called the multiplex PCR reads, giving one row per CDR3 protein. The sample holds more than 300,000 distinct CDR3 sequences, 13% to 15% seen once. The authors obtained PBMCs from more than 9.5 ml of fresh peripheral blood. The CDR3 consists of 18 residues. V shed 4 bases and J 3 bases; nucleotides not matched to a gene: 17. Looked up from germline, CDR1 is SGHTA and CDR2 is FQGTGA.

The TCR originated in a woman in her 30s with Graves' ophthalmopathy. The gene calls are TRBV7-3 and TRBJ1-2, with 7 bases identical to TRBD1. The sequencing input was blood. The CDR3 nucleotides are TGTGCCAGCAGCTCCCAACCGTCGACAGGGATTGTTGACTATGGCTACACCTTC. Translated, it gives CASSSQPSTGIVDYGYTF. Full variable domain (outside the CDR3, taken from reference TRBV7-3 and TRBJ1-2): GAGVSQTPSNKVTEKGKYVELRCDPISGHTALYWYRQSLGQGPEFLIYFQGTGAADDSGLPNDRFFAVRPEGSVSTLKIQRTERGDSAVYLCASSSQPSTGIVDYGYTFGSGTRLTVV.